This T cell receptor beta chain was retrieved from a study of cytotoxic CD8 clonotypes in ibrutinib-treated CLL. Study-wide context: Partial responders approximately 24, complete 2; around twelve progressed and roughly 14 stayed in remission by median roughly 5.5 years. Study-wide points: Clonality went higher at ibrutinib response and then dropped back toward baseline at progression. The public clonotypes identified were infrequent and showed contraction or stability on treatment.

As concerns this clone: Its antigen is still unknown.

This CDR3 is built from 12 residues. V was clipped by 4 bases and J by 8 bases, with 10 bases between them. Germline V lookup: CDR1 SGHRS, CDR2 YFSETQ. Profiled with immunoSEQ multiplex PCR; TCRdb holds only in-frame clones, not every one. The top ten hold 32% of the sample, which has approximately 100,000 clones, 70% to 85% seen once. The sequence was obtained from a human donor with chronic lymphocytic leukemia. The chain carries TRBV5-1 and TRBJ2-1; D is unclear. The material was PBMCs, obtained after 12 months of ibrutinib treatment. CDR3 DNA sequence: TGCGCCAGCAGCGGGCCCTGGGATGAGCAGTTCTTC. Its protein product is CASSGPWDEQFF.